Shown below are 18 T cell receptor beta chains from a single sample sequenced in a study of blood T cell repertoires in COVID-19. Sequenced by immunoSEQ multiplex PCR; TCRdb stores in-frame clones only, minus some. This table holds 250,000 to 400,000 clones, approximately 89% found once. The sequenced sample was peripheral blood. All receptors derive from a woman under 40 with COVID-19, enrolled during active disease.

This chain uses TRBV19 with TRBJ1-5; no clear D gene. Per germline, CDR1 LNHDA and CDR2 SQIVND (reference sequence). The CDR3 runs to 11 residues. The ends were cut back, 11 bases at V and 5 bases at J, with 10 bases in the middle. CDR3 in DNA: TGTGCCGCGGGGAGGGATCAGCCCCAGCATTTT. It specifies CAAGRDQPQHF. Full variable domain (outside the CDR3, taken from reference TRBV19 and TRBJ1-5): DGGITQSPKYLFRKEGQNVTLSCEQNLNHDAMYWYRQDPGQGLRLIYYSQIVNDFQKGDIAEGYSVSREKKESFPLTVTSAQKNPTAFYLCAAGRDQPQHFGDGTRLSIL.

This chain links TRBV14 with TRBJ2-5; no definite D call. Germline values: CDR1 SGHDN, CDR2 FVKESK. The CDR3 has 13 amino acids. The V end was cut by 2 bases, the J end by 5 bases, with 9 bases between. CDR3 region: CASSQLSSETQYF. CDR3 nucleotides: TGTGCCAGCAGCCAACTGTCTAGTGAGACCCAGTACTTC.

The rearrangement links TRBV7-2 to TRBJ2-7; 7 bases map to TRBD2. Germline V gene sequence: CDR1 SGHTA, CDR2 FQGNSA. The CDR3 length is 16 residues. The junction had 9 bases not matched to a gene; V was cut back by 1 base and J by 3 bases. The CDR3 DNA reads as TGTGCCAGCAGCTTAGGCCCGCGGGGGAGCCTCTACGAGCAGTACTTC. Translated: CASSLGPRGSLYEQYF.

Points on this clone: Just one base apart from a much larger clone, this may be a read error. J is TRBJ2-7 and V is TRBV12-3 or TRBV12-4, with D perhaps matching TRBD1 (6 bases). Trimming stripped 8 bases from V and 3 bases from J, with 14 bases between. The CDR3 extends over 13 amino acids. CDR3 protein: CASSTGTFYEQYF. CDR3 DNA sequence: TGTGCCAGCTCAACCGGGACATTCTACGAGCAGTACTTC.

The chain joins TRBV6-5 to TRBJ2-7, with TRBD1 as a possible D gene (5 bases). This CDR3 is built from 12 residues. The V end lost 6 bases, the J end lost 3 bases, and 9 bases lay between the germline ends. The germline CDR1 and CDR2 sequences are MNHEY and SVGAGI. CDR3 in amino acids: CASRPDSYEQYF. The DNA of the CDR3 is TGTGCCAGCAGACCTGACAGCTACGAGCAGTACTTC.

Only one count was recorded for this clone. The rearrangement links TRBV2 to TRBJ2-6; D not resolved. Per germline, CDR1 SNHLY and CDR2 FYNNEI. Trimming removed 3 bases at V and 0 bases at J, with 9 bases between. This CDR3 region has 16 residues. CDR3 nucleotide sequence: TGTGCCAGCAGTGAGGGCTTCCTCTCTGGGGCCAACGTCCTGACTTTC. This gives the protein CASSEGFLSGANVLTF.

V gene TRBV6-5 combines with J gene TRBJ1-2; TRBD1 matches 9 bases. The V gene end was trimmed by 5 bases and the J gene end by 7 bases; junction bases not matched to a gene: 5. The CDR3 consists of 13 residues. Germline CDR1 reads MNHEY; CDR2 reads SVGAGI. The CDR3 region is CASSTDRGAGYTF. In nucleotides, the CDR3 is TGTGCCAGCAGTACCGACAGGGGGGCTGGCTACACCTTC.

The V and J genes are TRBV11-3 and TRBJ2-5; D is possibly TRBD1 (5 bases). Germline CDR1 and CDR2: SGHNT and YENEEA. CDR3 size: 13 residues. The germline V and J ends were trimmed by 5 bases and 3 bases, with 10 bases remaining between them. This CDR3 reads CASSIGHEETQYF. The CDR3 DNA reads TGTGCCAGCAGCATCGGACACGAAGAGACCCAGTACTTC.

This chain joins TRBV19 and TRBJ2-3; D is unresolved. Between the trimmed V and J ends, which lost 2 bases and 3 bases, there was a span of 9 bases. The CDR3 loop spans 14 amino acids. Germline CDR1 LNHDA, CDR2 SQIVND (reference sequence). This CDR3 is CASSIRVSTDTQYF. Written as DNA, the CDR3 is TGTGCCAGTAGTATAAGAGTTAGTACAGATACGCAGTATTTT.

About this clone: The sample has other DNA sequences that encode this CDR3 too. The CDR3 coding sequence is TGTGCCAGTAGTATAGGCGACAGGGGATTACAGCCCCAGCATTTT. This gives the protein CASSIGDRGLQPQHF. V is TRBV19 and J is TRBJ1-5; 8 positions match TRBD1. Germline V CDR1 and CDR2: LNHDA, SQIVND (reference sequence). J lost 7 bases, V lost 1 base, and 6 bases had no gene match. This CDR3 spans 15 amino acids.

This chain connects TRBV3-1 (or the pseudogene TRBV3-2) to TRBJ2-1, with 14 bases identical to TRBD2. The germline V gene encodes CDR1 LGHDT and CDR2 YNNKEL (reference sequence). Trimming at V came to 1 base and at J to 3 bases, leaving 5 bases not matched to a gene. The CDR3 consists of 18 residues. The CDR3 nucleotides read TGTGCCAGCAGCCAAGGGACTAGCGGGGGGCAGGGCTACAATGAGCAGTTCTTC. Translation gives CASSQGTSGGQGYNEQFF.

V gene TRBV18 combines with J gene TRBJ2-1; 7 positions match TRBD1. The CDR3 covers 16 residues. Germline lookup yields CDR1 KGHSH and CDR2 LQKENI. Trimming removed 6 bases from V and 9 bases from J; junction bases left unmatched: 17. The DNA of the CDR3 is TGTGCCAGCTCTCCTAGGGAAGGGGGCAATCGGGGTGAGCAGTTCTTC. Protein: CASSPREGGNRGEQFF.

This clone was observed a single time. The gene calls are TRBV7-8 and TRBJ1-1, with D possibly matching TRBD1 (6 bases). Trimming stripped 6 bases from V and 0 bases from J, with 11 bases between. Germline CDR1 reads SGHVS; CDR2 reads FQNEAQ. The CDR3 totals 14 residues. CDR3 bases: TGTGCCAGCAGACCCGGGACACTGAACACTGAAGCTTTCTTT. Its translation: CASRPGTLNTEAFF.

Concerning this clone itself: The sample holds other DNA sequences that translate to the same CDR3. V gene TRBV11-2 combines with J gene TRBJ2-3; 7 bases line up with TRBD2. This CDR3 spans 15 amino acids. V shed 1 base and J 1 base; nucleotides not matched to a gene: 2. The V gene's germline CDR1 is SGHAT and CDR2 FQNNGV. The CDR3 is CASSLVAGGTDTQYF. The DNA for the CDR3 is TGTGCCAGCAGCTTAGTGGCGGGGGGCACAGATACGCAGTATTTT.

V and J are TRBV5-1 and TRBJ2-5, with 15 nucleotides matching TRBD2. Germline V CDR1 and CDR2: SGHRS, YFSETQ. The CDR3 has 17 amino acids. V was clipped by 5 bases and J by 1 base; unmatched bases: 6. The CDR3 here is CASRRGTSGGRQETQYF. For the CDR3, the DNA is TGCGCCAGCAGACGAGGGACTAGCGGGGGGCGCCAAGAGACCCAGTACTTC. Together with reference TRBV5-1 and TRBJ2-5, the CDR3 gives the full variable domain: KAGVTQTPRYLIKTRGQQVTLSCSPISGHRSVSWYQQTPGQGLQFLFEYFSETQRNKGNFPGRFSGRQFSNSRSEMNVSTLELGDSALYLCASRRGTSGGRQETQYFGPGTRLLVL.

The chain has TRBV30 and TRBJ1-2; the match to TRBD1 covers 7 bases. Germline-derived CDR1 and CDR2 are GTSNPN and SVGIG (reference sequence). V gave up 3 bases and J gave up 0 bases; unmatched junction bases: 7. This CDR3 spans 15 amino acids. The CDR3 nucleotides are TGTGCCTGGAGAGGAGACAGGGTAACTAACTATGGCTACACCTTC. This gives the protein CAWRGDRVTNYGYTF.

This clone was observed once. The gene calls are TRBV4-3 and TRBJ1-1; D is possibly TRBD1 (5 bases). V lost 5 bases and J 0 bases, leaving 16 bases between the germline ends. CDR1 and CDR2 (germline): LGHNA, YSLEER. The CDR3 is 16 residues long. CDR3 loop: CASSERSTAMNTEAFF. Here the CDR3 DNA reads TGCGCCAGCAGCGAACGATCGACAGCTATGAACACTGAAGCTTTCTTT.

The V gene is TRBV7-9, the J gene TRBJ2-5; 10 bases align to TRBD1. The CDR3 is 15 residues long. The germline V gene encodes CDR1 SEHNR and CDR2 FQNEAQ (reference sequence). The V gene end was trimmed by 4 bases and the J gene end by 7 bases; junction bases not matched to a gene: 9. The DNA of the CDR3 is TGTGCCAGCAGCTCCATCGGGACAGGGGCAGGGACCCAGTACTTC. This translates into CASSSIGTGAGTQYF.